The 4 T cell receptor beta chains in this list originate from one sample, sequenced in a study of PD-L1 blockade in urothelial cancer (dated by TCRdb to about 2017). The sample's time point label, decoded: peripheral blood 6 weeks after treatment start. Libraries were prepared through the immunoSEQ multiplex PCR assay. This immuneACCESS table, as held by TCRdb, lists in-frame sequences with V and J called but not all clones. Of the missing ones, under half trace to an unresolved V gene in checked studies; the others have no known cause. This sample is represented by approximately 120,000 clones; 86% of them were singletons. The ten largest make up about 2.4% of the sample. Specimen: PBMCs, collected around atezolizumab (anti-PD-L1) treatment. These receptors all stem from a man aged 50 or older with urothelial cancer.

This clone has only one observation. The rearrangement links TRBV5-1 to TRBJ2-5; 7 nucleotides match TRBD1. V was pared by 1 base and J by 2 bases, with 8 bases of the junction left unmatched. Germline CDR1 is SGHRS and CDR2 is YFSETQ. The CDR3 has 16 residues. CDR3 nucleotides: TGCGCCAGCAGCTTGTGGACGGGACAGACTCAAGAGACCCAGTACTTC. Its protein is CASSLWTGQTQETQYF.

The J gene is TRBJ1-2, the V gene TRBV5-1; D is unclear. Germline CDR1 SGHRS, CDR2 YFSETQ. Trimming left V 0 bases short and J 4 bases short, with 4 bases between. CDR3 length: 12 amino acids. CDR3 DNA sequence: TGCGCCAGCAGCTTGGGCAGCTATGGCTACACCTTC. As protein: CASSLGSYGYTF.

This clone came up once. This chain connects TRBV4-1 to TRBJ2-7; TRBD2 is a possible D gene (5 bases). The V end lost 0 bases, the J end lost 0 bases, and 12 bases lay between the germline ends. Per the germline V gene, CDR1 is MGHRA and CDR2 is YSYEKL. The CDR3 loop spans 16 amino acids. The CDR3 DNA follows: TGCGCCAGCAGCCAAGAGGGAGCGGTCAACTCCTACGAGCAGTACTTC. Translation gives CASSQEGAVNSYEQYF.

V usage is TRBV7-2 and J usage is TRBJ2-2; 8 positions agree with TRBD1. Per germline, CDR1 SGHTA and CDR2 FQGNSA. The CDR3 runs 15 residues. V was clipped by 3 bases and J by 4 bases; unmatched bases: 4. In DNA form, the CDR3 reads TGTGCCAGCAGCTTGAGGACAGGGACCACCGGGGAGCTGTTTTTT. This encodes CASSLRTGTTGELFF. The whole variable domain, filled in from reference TRBV7-2 and TRBJ2-2, reads GAGVSQSPSNKVTEKGKDVELRCDPISGHTALYWYRQSLGQGLEFLIYFQGNSAPDKSGLPSDRFSAERTGGSVSTLTIQRTQQEDSAVYLCASSLRTGTTGELFFGEGSRLTVL.